A selection of T cell receptor beta chains follows, all from one sample in a study of blood T cell repertoires in COVID-19. Profiled with immunoSEQ multiplex PCR; TCRdb holds only in-frame clones, not every one. The top ten hold 25% to 30% of the sample, which has approximately 85,000 clones, roughly 90% seen once. Sequencing was carried out using peripheral blood. The source is a man aged 50 to 60 with active or convalescent COVID-19. The CDR3 runs from the conserved cysteine through the conserved F or W. D genes are given only for firm matches. Expanded clones get a size class; other rows say once, few or many, or leave the size out.

cdr3_nt: TGTGCCTGGGGAAGGACTAGCGGACACACAGATACGCAGTATTTT
cdr3_aa: CAWGRTSGHTDTQYF
j_call: TRBJ2-3
v_call: TRBV30
clone_size: .
d_call: TRBD2

cdr3_nt: TGCAGCGCCGAAGGGGCGGGCAGGGGTGAGACCCAGTACTTC
cdr3_aa: CSAEGAGRGETQYF
j_call: TRBJ2-5
v_call: TRBV29-1
clone_size: .
d_call: .

cdr3_nt: TGTGCCAGCAGCCCCCCGCCAGGGGGCAGGGCAGATACGCAGTATTTT
cdr3_aa: CASSPPPGGRADTQYF
j_call: TRBJ2-3
v_call: TRBV7-8
clone_size: .
d_call: TRBD1

cdr3_nt: TGTGCCATCAGTGCGACAGACGATTCACCCCTCCACTTT
cdr3_aa: CAISATDDSPLHF
j_call: TRBJ1-6
v_call: TRBV10-3
clone_size: .
d_call: .

cdr3_nt: TGTGCTAGTGGTTCGGAGAACAGGGGCAGGGGAAACACCATATATTTT
cdr3_aa: CASGSENRGRGNTIYF
j_call: TRBJ1-3
v_call: TRBV12-5
clone_size: .
d_call: TRBD1

cdr3_nt: TGTGCCTGGACCGCGGGCCCCGTCCTGACTTTC
cdr3_aa: CAWTAGPVLTF
j_call: TRBJ2-6
v_call: TRBV30
clone_size: .
d_call: .

cdr3_nt: TGTGCCAGCAGCCGCGGGACAGTCATTGAAGCTTTCTTT
cdr3_aa: CASSRGTVIEAFF
j_call: TRBJ1-1
v_call: TRBV6-5
clone_size: .
d_call: TRBD1

cdr3_nt: TGTGCCAGCAGTTTAAGGCTAGCGGGAGGGCGACACAATGAGCAGTTCTTC
cdr3_aa: CASSLRLAGGRHNEQFF
j_call: TRBJ2-1
v_call: TRBV27
clone_size: .
d_call: TRBD2

cdr3_nt: TGTGCCAGTAGTTTCCGGACAGCGAACACCGGGGAGCTGTTTTTT
cdr3_aa: CASSFRTANTGELFF
j_call: TRBJ2-2
v_call: TRBV19
clone_size: few
d_call: .

cdr3_nt: TGTGCCTGGAGTCCGGGGACAGGGAACTTTGGAAACACCATATATTTT
cdr3_aa: CAWSPGTGNFGNTIYF
j_call: TRBJ1-3
v_call: TRBV30
clone_size: once
d_call: TRBD1

cdr3_nt: TGTGCCACCAGTGATTCGGGACTCAACCAAGAGACCCAGTACTTC
cdr3_aa: CATSDSGLNQETQYF
j_call: TRBJ2-5
v_call: TRBV24-1
clone_size: .
d_call: .

cdr3_nt: TGTGCCAGCAGCTCGACAGGTCGTGGAGAGACCCAGTACTTC
cdr3_aa: CASSSTGRGETQYF
j_call: TRBJ2-5
v_call: TRBV5-6
clone_size: .
d_call: .

cdr3_nt: TGTGCCAGTAGTCCCAACGTGCCGGGATCTCCCTCAGGCTACAATGAGCAGTTCTTC
cdr3_aa: CASSPNVPGSPSGYNEQFF
j_call: TRBJ2-1
v_call: TRBV19
clone_size: .
d_call: .

cdr3_nt: TGTGCCAGCAAGACTAGCGGGCCTTACGAGCAGTACTTC
cdr3_aa: CASKTSGPYEQYF
j_call: TRBJ2-7
v_call: TRBV28
clone_size: .
d_call: TRBD2

cdr3_nt: TGCAGCGTTGATACTAGCGGGAGTCCCACAGATACGCAGTATTTT
cdr3_aa: CSVDTSGSPTDTQYF
j_call: TRBJ2-3
v_call: TRBV29-1
clone_size: .
d_call: TRBD2

cdr3_nt: TGTGCCAGCAGCTTGGACGGGGGGCCGAGCTCCTACAATGAGCAGTTCTTC
cdr3_aa: CASSLDGGPSSYNEQFF
j_call: TRBJ2-1
v_call: TRBV5-4
clone_size: .
d_call: .